A selection of T cell receptor beta chains follows, all from one sample in a study of cytomegalovirus exposure and HLA in healthy donors. Sequenced by immunoSEQ multiplex PCR; TCRdb stores in-frame clones only, minus some. The sample lists 180,000 or so clones; around 80% were seen once. The specimen was PBMCs. These receptors were taken from a woman in her 50s in good health and CMV-seropositive. CDR3s include the opening cysteine and the closing phenylalanine or tryptophan. Fields, in order: J gene, D gene, clone size, V gene, CDR3 protein, CDR3 DNA. The D gene is left open where the match is weak. Clone size is given for some rows only: seen once, a few or many times, or a class if the clone is expanded.

TRBJ1-6 | TRBD1 | NA | TRBV27 | CASRRGGQGGNSPLHF | TGTGCCAGCAGACGAGGAGGACAGGGGGGGAATTCACCCCTCCACTTT
TRBJ2-7 | TRBD1 | NA | TRBV6-5 | CASSLQPGQGYEQYF | TGTGCCAGCAGTTTACAACCGGGACAGGGGTACGAGCAGTACTTC
TRBJ2-7 | TRBD2 | NA | TRBV13 | CASSLGPAGVSYEQYF | TGTGCCAGCAGCTTAGGTCCAGCGGGGGTCTCCTACGAGCAGTACTTC
TRBJ2-7 | TRBD2 | NA | TRBV27 | CASSLKVGLVVYEQYF | TGTGCCAGCAGTCTAAAGGTCGGACTAGTAGTGTACGAGCAGTACTTC
TRBJ2-1 | TRBD2 | NA | TRBV4-1 | CASSYQTSGWNEQFF | TGCGCCAGCAGCTACCAGACTAGCGGGTGGAATGAGCAGTTCTTC
TRBJ1-6 | NA | once | TRBV5-1 | CASSLSRGNSPLHF | TGCGCCAGCAGCTTGTCCCGGGGGAATTCACCCCTCCACTTT
TRBJ2-3 | NA | NA | TRBV27 | CASSFGRADTQYF | TGTGCCAGCAGTTTTGGGAGAGCAGATACGCAGTATTTT
TRBJ2-7 | NA | NA | TRBV28 | CASTYSGGSYEQYF | TGTGCCAGCACTTACTCAGGGGGGTCCTACGAGCAGTACTTC
TRBJ1-1 | TRBD1 | few | TRBV2 | CASDRGLDTEAFF | TGTGCCAGCGACAGGGGGCTCGACACTGAAGCTTTCTTT
TRBJ1-1 | NA | NA | TRBV30 | CAWSVQTNTEAFF | TGTGCCTGGAGTGTACAGACGAACACTGAAGCTTTCTTT
TRBJ2-5 | TRBD2 | few | TRBV11-2 | CASSPRESSGVGDLETQYF | TGTGCCAGCAGCCCACGCGAGAGTAGCGGGGTCGGGGACTTAGAGACCCAGTACTTC
TRBJ1-1 | NA | NA | TRBV4-2 | CASSREIRGNTEAFF | TGTGCCAGCAGCAGGGAAATTAGGGGGAACACTGAAGCTTTCTTT
TRBJ1-2 | TRBD1 | NA | TRBV18 | CASSLGTGGREGYTF | TGTGCCAGCTCACTCGGGACAGGGGGCCGTGAGGGCTACACCTTC
TRBJ2-5 | NA | NA | TRBV15 | CATSRDRYQETQYF | TGTGCCACCAGCAGAGACCGGTACCAAGAGACCCAGTACTTC
TRBJ2-5 | NA | NA | TRBV7-9 | CSSTGDWQETQYF | TGTTCCAGCACCGGGGACTGGCAAGAGACCCAGTACTTC
TRBJ2-5 | TRBD2 | NA | TRBV2 | CASSRGRTETQYF | TGTGCCAGCAGTCGCGGGAGGACCGAGACCCAGTACTTC
TRBJ2-3 | NA | NA | TRBV7-8 | CASSLVGADTQYF | TGTGCCAGCAGCTTAGTAGGGGCAGATACGCAGTATTTT
TRBJ1-1 | NA | NA | TRBV9 | CASSVGQINTEAFF | TGTGCCAGCAGCGTAGGACAGATTAACACTGAAGCTTTCTTT
TRBJ2-7 | NA | NA | TRBV6-1 | CATLWVRGAYEQYF | TGTGCCACCCTCTGGGTGCGGGGAGCTTACGAGCAGTACTTC
TRBJ1-4 | NA | NA | TRBV29-1 | CSVGQPDNEKLFF | TGCAGCGTTGGACAGCCCGATAATGAAAAACTGTTTTTT
TRBJ2-7 | TRBD2 | NA | TRBV19 | CASSTGTRRYEQYF | TGTGCCAGTAGTACCGGGACTAGACGTTACGAGCAGTACTTC
TRBJ1-2 | NA | NA | TRBV7-2 | CASTQWEYGYTF | TGTGCCAGCACACAATGGGAGTATGGCTACACCTTC
TRBJ1-2 | TRBD1 | NA | TRBV5-1 | CASSLGTGQGVYGYTF | TGCGCCAGCAGCCTGGGGACGGGACAGGGGGTCTATGGCTACACCTTC
TRBJ2-7 | NA | few | TRBV25-1 | CASTARQGLEQYF | TGTGCCAGCACTGCTCGGCAGGGCCTCGAGCAGTACTTC
TRBJ1-2 | TRBD1 | NA | TRBV7-3 | CASSYRTGEGYTF | TGTGCCAGCAGCTACCGGACAGGGGAGGGCTACACCTTC
TRBJ2-3 | TRBD2 | NA | TRBV2 | CASNGLAGGTDTQYF | TGTGCCAGCAACGGTCTAGCGGGAGGCACAGATACGCAGTATTTT
TRBJ1-2 | TRBD1 | NA | TRBV5-1 | CASSLGQGDYGYTF | TGCGCCAGCAGCCTCGGACAGGGGGACTATGGCTACACCTTC
TRBJ2-7 | TRBD2 | NA | TRBV9 | CASSLGLATSYEQYF | TGTGCCAGCAGCCTAGGACTAGCGACCTCCTACGAGCAGTACTTC
TRBJ2-3 | TRBD2 | NA | TRBV5-4 | CASSSERGRSTDTQYF | TGTGCCAGCAGTTCCGAGCGGGGGCGTAGCACAGATACGCAGTATTTT
TRBJ2-1 | TRBD2 | NA | TRBV9 | CASSVGVAGGPDEQFF | TGTGCCAGCAGCGTAGGGGTAGCGGGAGGGCCAGATGAGCAGTTCTTC
TRBJ2-1 | TRBD2 | NA | TRBV4-1 | CASSQTGTSGTYNEQFF | TGCGCCAGCAGCCAGACCGGGACTAGCGGGACCTACAATGAGCAGTTCTTC
TRBJ2-3 | NA | NA | TRBV10-3 | CAIRGTGLGTDTQYF | TGTGCCATCAGAGGCACGGGTCTTGGCACAGATACGCAGTATTTT
TRBJ2-6 | NA | NA | TRBV5-1 | CASSPRQSSGANVLTF | TGCGCCAGCAGCCCCCGACAGAGCTCTGGGGCCAACGTCCTGACTTTC
TRBJ2-5 | TRBD2 | NA | TRBV5-4 | CASSLPGTSGEETQYF | TGTGCCAGCAGCCTACCCGGGACTAGCGGAGAAGAGACCCAGTACTTC
TRBJ2-5 | NA | few | TRBV7-8 | CASSLRAEGTQYF | TGTGCCAGCAGCTTAAGGGCAGAGGGGACCCAGTACTTC
TRBJ2-7 | TRBD1 | NA | TRBV14 | CASSQVQGAYEQYF | TGTGCCAGCAGCCAAGTACAGGGGGCCTACGAGCAGTACTTC
TRBJ2-7 | NA | few | TRBV28 | CSSRWAGYEQYF | TGTTCCAGCAGGTGGGCCGGCTACGAGCAGTACTTC
TRBJ1-1 | NA | once | TRBV28 | CASSPHRVYTEAFF | TGTGCCAGCAGTCCCCACAGGGTTTACACTGAAGCTTTCTTT
TRBJ2-1 | TRBD2 | NA | TRBV28 | CASRTSGGFYNEQFF | TGTGCCAGCAGGACTAGCGGGGGTTTCTACAATGAGCAGTTCTTC
TRBJ1-2 | NA | once | TRBV28 | CASSSGANYGYTF | TGTGCCAGCAGTTCCGGGGCTAACTATGGCTACACCTTC
TRBJ1-5 | NA | NA | TRBV27 | CASSFGTGGNQPQHF | TGTGCCAGCAGTTTCGGGACGGGGGGCAATCAGCCCCAGCATTTT
TRBJ1-4 | NA | NA | TRBV9 | CASSVGTPNPLNEKLFF | TGTGCCAGCAGCGTGGGGACACCCAACCCTTTGAATGAAAAACTGTTTTTT
TRBJ2-1 | TRBD2 | NA | TRBV2 | CASRPSGTRGEQFF | TGTGCCAGCAGGCCATCCGGGACTAGAGGGGAGCAGTTCTTC
TRBJ2-1 | NA | NA | TRBV13 | CASSLQGGRSYGYNEQFF | TGTGCCAGCAGCTTACAAGGCGGGCGTTCCTACGGCTACAATGAGCAGTTCTTC
TRBJ2-1 | TRBD2 | NA | TRBV28 | CASSLSGSSYNEQFF | TGTGCCAGCAGTCTGAGCGGGAGCTCCTACAATGAGCAGTTCTTC
TRBJ2-3 | NA | NA | TRBV5-1 | CASSRDLARSTDTQYF | TGCGCCAGCAGCCGTGATCTAGCGAGAAGCACAGATACGCAGTATTTT
TRBJ2-1 | TRBD2 | NA | TRBV5-8 | CASSARLAGVGEQFF | TGTGCCAGCAGCGCCCGACTAGCGGGAGTGGGCGAGCAGTTCTTC
TRBJ1-6 | NA | NA | TRBV6-1 | CASSEAGPPNSPLHF | TGTGCCAGCAGTGAAGCTGGGCCTCCCAATTCACCCCTCCACTTT
TRBJ2-1 | NA | NA | TRBV15 | CATSRDGATYNEQFF | TGTGCCACCAGCAGAGATGGGGCCACCTACAATGAGCAGTTCTTC
TRBJ2-5 | NA | NA | TRBV11-2 | CASSFPQEGFGTQYF | TGTGCCAGCAGCTTCCCACAGGAGGGATTCGGAACCCAGTACTTC
TRBJ2-1 | TRBD1 | NA | TRBV28 | CASSSSQLDRYVNEQFF | TGTGCCAGCAGTTCCTCACAACTGGACAGGTACGTCAATGAGCAGTTCTTC
TRBJ1-4 | NA | NA | TRBV4-2 | CASSQDPRQSKDEKLFF | TGTGCCAGCAGCCAAGATCCAAGACAGAGCAAAGATGAAAAACTGTTTTTT
TRBJ1-2 | NA | NA | TRBV7-7 | CASSPSPDSIYGYTF | TGTGCTAGCAGCCCATCCCCGGACAGCATCTATGGCTACACCTTC
TRBJ1-1 | NA | NA | TRBV7-2 | CASSLRLGVNTEAFF | TGTGCCAGCAGCTTACGTCTAGGGGTGAACACTGAAGCTTTCTTT
TRBJ2-7 | TRBD2 | NA | TRBV4-2 | CASSPTSGETYEQYF | TGTGCCAGCAGCCCCACTAGCGGGGAGACCTACGAGCAGTACTTC
TRBJ1-1 | NA | NA | TRBV7-2 | CASSFSGDTEAFF | TGTGCCAGCAGCTTCTCCGGGGACACTGAAGCTTTCTTT
TRBJ2-1 | NA | NA | TRBV4-2 | CASSQVFGRGVDEQFF | TGTGCCAGCAGCCAAGTTTTCGGCAGGGGTGTCGATGAGCAGTTCTTC
TRBJ1-1 | TRBD1 | NA | TRBV10-3 | CAIKDRLGTEAFF | TGTGCCATCAAGGACAGGTTGGGAACTGAAGCTTTCTTT
TRBJ2-5 | NA | NA | TRBV5-8 | CASSQDHGGQETQYF | TGTGCCAGCAGCCAAGATCACGGGGGCCAAGAGACCCAGTACTTC
TRBJ2-5 | TRBD1 | NA | TRBV7-9 | CASSRGQDLQETQYF | TGTGCCAGCAGTAGAGGACAGGACCTCCAAGAGACCCAGTACTTC